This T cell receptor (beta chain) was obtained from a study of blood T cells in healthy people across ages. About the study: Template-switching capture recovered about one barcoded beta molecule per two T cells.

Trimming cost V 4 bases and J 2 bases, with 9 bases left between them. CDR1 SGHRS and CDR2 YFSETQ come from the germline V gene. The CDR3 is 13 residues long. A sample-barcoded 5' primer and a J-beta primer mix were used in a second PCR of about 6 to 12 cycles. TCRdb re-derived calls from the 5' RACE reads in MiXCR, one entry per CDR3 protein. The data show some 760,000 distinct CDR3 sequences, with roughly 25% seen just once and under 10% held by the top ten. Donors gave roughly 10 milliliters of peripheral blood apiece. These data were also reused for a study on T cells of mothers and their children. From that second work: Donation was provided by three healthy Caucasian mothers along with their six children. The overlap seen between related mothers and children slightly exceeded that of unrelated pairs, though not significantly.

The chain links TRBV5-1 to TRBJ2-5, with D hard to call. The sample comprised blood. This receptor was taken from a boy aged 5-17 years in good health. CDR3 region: CASSIDTQETQYF. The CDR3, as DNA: TGCGCCAGCAGCATAGACACACAAGAGACCCAGTACTTC.